Listed here is a single TCR beta chain. Its target is not known. CDR1 is MNHNY and CDR2 is SVGAGI in the germline V gene (reference sequence). After removal of 5 bases from V and 4 bases from J, the junction contained 8 bases not matched to a gene. The CDR3 runs to 16 residues. Assay used: immunoSEQ multiplex PCR; TCRdb lists only in-frame clones, some missing. Of more than 550,000 clones in the sample, just under 75% were seen once. This sample was taken from a study of shared clonotypes between healthy human individuals. Regarding the study as a whole: Non-shared clonotypes had lower generation probabilities than those shared by all four donors. In this cohort, only blood was sampled, and tissue repertoires likely differ.

The gene calls are TRBV6-6 and TRBJ1-5, with TRBD1 matching over 10 bases. Input material: memory CD4+ T cells sorted from blood. The subset was: CD45RA-negative fraction. The clonotype was recovered from a woman in her thirties in good health. The CDR3 sequence is CASSAPGQGSNQPQHF. Here the CDR3 DNA reads TGTGCCAGCAGTGCACCGGGACAGGGGTCTAATCAGCCCCAGCATTTT.